Following are 2 T cell receptor beta chains from one sample sequenced in a study of neurological immune-mediated disorders. Via MiXCR, TCRdb re-called the 5' RACE reads, giving one row per CDR3 protein. The data show more than 50,000 distinct CDR3 sequences, nearly 25% seen once. Time point meaning: technical triplicate 2. What was sequenced was PBMCs. The receptor source for this set is a man between 60 and 75 years old with HTLV-1-associated myelopathy (HAM/TSP).

This clonotype was seen repeatedly, ten times or more. The chain recombines TRBV5-1 with TRBJ2-2; 12 bases fit TRBD2. V trimming: 4 bases; J trimming: 3 bases; junction bases outside the gene matches: 16. The CDR3 totals 20 residues. Per germline, CDR1 SGHRS and CDR2 YFSETQ. The CDR3 DNA is TGCGCCAGCAGCCCGAGGTCGATGACTAGCGGGAGATTGGACACCGGGGAGCTGTTTTTT. This codes for CASSPRSMTSGRLDTGELFF.

In its sample, this clonotype was seen many times. The rearrangement joins TRBV12-3 or TRBV12-4 to TRBJ2-1; D is unresolved. Trimming took off 3 bases at V and 8 bases at J, with 5 bases between the two ends. The CDR3 is 11 amino acids. The chain's CDR3 is CASSFRYEQFF. Written as DNA, the CDR3 is TGTGCCAGCAGTTTTCGCTATGAGCAGTTCTTC.